What follows are 20 T cell receptor beta chains derived from one specimen sequenced in a study of CD8+CD57+ T cells in acquired aplastic anemia. Profiles of TCR beta VDJ and CDR3 were generated from a genomic DNA template. TCRdb called the reads again in MiXCR, with one record for every CDR3 protein. The table shows 150,000 to 200,000 distinct CDR3 sequences, with approximately 44% occurring only once. The source material was sorted CD4+, CD8+, or CD8+CD57+ T cells (not recorded which) from PBMCs. These receptors originate from a human donor in good health.

The V gene is TRBV20-1, the J gene TRBJ2-7; TRBD1 aligns across 7 bases. With 0 bases clipped from V and 3 bases from J, the junction kept 5 bases outside the gene matches. CDR1 and CDR2 (germline): DFQATT, SNEGSKA (reference sequence). There are 14 residues in the CDR3. The chain's CDR3 is CSARDLRTGYEQYF. As DNA, the CDR3 is TGCAGTGCTAGAGATCTCCGGACAGGCTACGAGCAGTACTTC.

The genes are TRBV19 and TRBJ2-7; TRBD1 aligns across 7 bases. The length of the CDR3 is 13 residues. Germline CDR1 LNHDA, CDR2 SQIVND (reference sequence). With V trimmed by 4 bases and J by 2 bases, 2 bases remained unmatched. The CDR3 is CASSTGQPYEQYF. CDR3 DNA: TGTGCCAGTAGTACGGGACAGCCCTACGAGCAGTACTTC.

The V gene is TRBV11-1, the J gene TRBJ2-1, with D maybe TRBD2 (6 bases). Trimming pared 4 bases from V and 5 bases from J, leaving 15 bases between. The germline CDR1 and CDR2 sequences are SGHAT and FQDESV (reference sequence). The length of the CDR3 is 15 residues. The chain's CDR3 is CASSSHPGLHNEQFF. In DNA, the CDR3 is TGTGCCAGCAGCTCTCATCCGGGACTGCACAATGAGCAGTTCTTC.

The V gene is TRBV3-1, the J gene TRBJ2-5, with D tentatively TRBD1 or TRBD2 (5 bases each). The V and J ends lost 0 bases and 6 bases respectively, with 8 bases between them. The CDR3 covers 13 residues. In germline, CDR1 is LGHDT, CDR2 YNNKEL (reference sequence). In DNA form, the CDR3 reads TGTGCCAGCAGCCAAGAATGGGGACAGACCCAGTACTTC. It codes for CASSQEWGQTQYF.

The CDR3: CASSPGHGELFF. Written as DNA, the CDR3 is TGTGCCAGCAGCCCGGGACACGGGGAGCTGTTTTTT. This sequence joins TRBV7-9 and TRBJ2-2, with D possibly matching TRBD1 (6 bases). The CDR3 has 12 residues. Looked up from germline, CDR1 is SEHNR and CDR2 is FQNEAQ (reference sequence). V lost 5 bases and J 7 bases, leaving 8 bases between the germline ends.

This clonotype came up many times. The chain links TRBV20-1 to TRBJ2-5, with 11 positions matching TRBD2. CDR1 and CDR2 (germline): DFQATT, SNEGSKA (reference sequence). The CDR3 has 13 residues. The J segment lost 9 bases and the V segment lost 6 bases, leaving 9 bases of the junction unmatched. CDR3 sequence reads: CSADAGLAAPQYF. The CDR3 DNA reads TGCAGTGCGGATGCGGGACTAGCGGCACCCCAGTACTTC.

This clonotype occurred a few times. This rearrangement joins TRBV7-9 to TRBJ2-5; 8 bases fit TRBD1. The CDR3 is 15 amino acids. V lost 2 bases, J lost 2 bases, and 4 bases stayed unmatched. The V gene's germline CDR1 is SEHNR and CDR2 FQNEAQ (reference sequence). The CDR3 sequence: CASSLHRQGQETQYF. The CDR3 nucleotides are TGTGCCAGCAGCTTACACCGACAGGGGCAAGAGACCCAGTACTTC.

Worth noting for this clonotype: The conserved phenylalanine or tryptophan is not found at the CDR3 terminus, so this likely reflects a read error. The DNA is left out, because the CDR3 cannot be placed on it with certainty; the CDR3 is given as TCRdb lists it. The chain uses TRBV10-3 and TRBJ2-1; the D call TRBD1 from the table was never checked on the DNA. The CDR3 is made up of 9 amino acids, end residues included. The germline V gene has CDR1 ENHRY and CDR2 SYGVKD. The CDR3 loop reads CAISDPRQG.

Remarks on this clonotype: A clone one base away is much larger, so this may be a read error. The chain recombines TRBV12-3 or TRBV12-4 with TRBJ2-1; 8 nucleotides match TRBD1. There are 12 residues in the CDR3. The junction had 9 bases not matched to a gene; V was cut back by 8 bases and J by 12 bases. CDR3 DNA: TGTGCCAGCGGAGGACAGGGCTATGGGCAGTTCTTC. Protein product: CASGGQGYGQFF.

This clonotype was observed a few times. Because it lacks the conserved phenylalanine or tryptophan at the end, this CDR3 is likely a read error. This chain uses TRBV11-2 with TRBJ1-3; D ambiguous. This CDR3 has 15 amino acids. Germline lookup yields CDR1 SGHAT and CDR2 FQNNGV. Trimming left V 1 base short and J 2 bases short, with 9 bases between. The CDR3 DNA reads as TGTGCCAGCAGCTTAGGGCCGGGAACTGGAAACACCATATATCTT. Residues: CASSLGPGTGNTIYL.

This clonotype occurred many times. The chain employs TRBV5-4 and TRBJ2-2, with D maybe TRBD2 (6 bases). The V and J ends lost 4 bases and 4 bases respectively, with 14 bases between them. This CDR3 is 15 amino acids long. Germline-derived CDR1 and CDR2 are SGHNT and YYREEE (reference sequence). CDR3 sequence reads: CASSRGLSITGELFF. The CDR3 coding sequence is TGTGCCAGCAGCAGGGGACTTTCGATCACCGGGGAGCTGTTTTTT.

The rearrangement uses TRBV15 and TRBJ1-3; a possible D gene is TRBD1 (5 bases). V shed 2 bases and J shed 6 bases, with 11 bases lying between them. Germline loops: CDR1 LNHNV, CDR2 YYDKDF (reference sequence). This CDR3 region has 14 residues. CDR3 bases: TGTGCCACCAGCAGAAATGGAGGGGTAAACACCATATATTTT. This translates into CATSRNGGVNTIYF.

The V and J genes are TRBV29-1 and TRBJ1-1; 8 bases agree with TRBD1. The CDR3 is 13 amino acids. Germline lookup yields CDR1 SQVTM and CDR2 ANQGSEA. V trimming: 7 bases; J trimming: 5 bases; junction bases outside the gene matches: 9. The CDR3 DNA reads TGCAGCGGCCGGACAGGGACCGGGACTGAAGCTTTCTTT. Translated: CSGRTGTGTEAFF.

V is TRBV19 and J is TRBJ2-5, with 8 bases matching TRBD1. V lost 9 bases, J lost 1 base, and 4 bases stayed unmatched. From germline, CDR1 is LNHDA and CDR2 SQIVND (reference sequence). CDR3 length equals 13 residues. In DNA, the CDR3 is TGTGCCAGCGTCGGACAGGGCCAAGAGACCCAGTACTTC. Its translation: CASVGQGQETQYF.

This clonotype was picked up many times. The rearrangement links TRBV11-2 to TRBJ1-1; D is unclear. The CDR3 has 12 residues. Trimming took off 5 bases at V and 1 base at J, with 5 bases between the two ends. Germline assignment: CDR1 SGHAT and CDR2 FQNNGV. The CDR3 DNA is TGTGCCAGCAGCGTTCGGAACACTGAAGCTTTCTTT. It is translated as CASSVRNTEAFF.

This clonotype was observed at least ten times. The gene calls are TRBV6-1 and TRBJ2-7; D ambiguous. The CDR3 covers 11 residues. Trimming took 5 bases from V and 5 from J, leaving 7 bases between them. Germline V CDR1 and CDR2: MNHNS, SASEGT. Written as DNA, the CDR3 is TGTGCCAGCAGTCGTAGAGACGAGCAGTACTTC. This encodes CASSRRDEQYF.

This chain links TRBV19 with TRBJ2-7; possible D gene TRBD2, 5 bases. V lost 3 bases and J lost 3, with 9 bases in between. CDR1 and CDR2 from the germline V gene are LNHDA and SQIVND (reference sequence). The CDR3 sequence is 13 residues long. This chain's CDR3 is CASSMARDYEQYF. CDR3 coding DNA: TGTGCCAGTAGTATGGCCCGGGACTACGAGCAGTACTTC. The entire variable domain, with the rest obtained from reference TRBV19 and TRBJ2-7, is as follows: DGGITQSPKYLFRKEGQNVTLSCEQNLNHDAMYWYRQDPGQGLRLIYYSQIVNDFQKGDIAEGYSVSREKKESFPLTVTSAQKNPTAFYLCASSMARDYEQYFGPGTRLTVT.

In this sample, this clonotype turned up once. The chain joins TRBV25-1 to TRBJ2-5; 9 bases align to TRBD1. This CDR3 is built from 14 residues. V lost 4 bases and J lost 6; bases outside the gene matches: 6. CDR1 is MGHDK, CDR2 SYGVNS, per germline. In DNA, the CDR3 is TGTGCCAGCAGTGCTACGACAGGGGGGCAGACCCAGTACTTC. This translates into CASSATTGGQTQYF. The variable domain in full, completed from reference TRBV25-1 and TRBJ2-5, reads EADIYQTPRYLVIGTGKKITLECSQTMGHDKMYWYQQDPGMELHLIHYSYGVNSTEKGDLSSESTVSRIRTEHFPLTLESARPSHTSQYLCASSATTGGQTQYFGPGTRLLVL.

This clonotype was detected many times. The V gene is TRBV5-5, the J gene TRBJ1-6; 8 nucleotides line up with TRBD1. Germline values: CDR1 SGHKS, CDR2 YYEKEE (reference sequence). The CDR3 has 15 residues. Unmatched junction bases numbered 7, after V lost 1 base and J lost 10 bases. CDR3 sequence: CASSLKGQEGSPLHF. The CDR3, as DNA: TGTGCCAGCAGCTTGAAGGGACAGGAAGGCTCACCCCTCCACTTT.

The chain links TRBV3-1 to TRBJ2-2; D is uncertain. Trimming removed 1 base at V and 4 bases at J, with 10 bases between. CDR1 LGHDT and CDR2 YNNKEL come from the germline V gene (reference sequence). This CDR3 has 15 residues. The CDR3 is CASSQAWGGTGELFF. DNA for the CDR3: TGTGCCAGCAGCCAAGCGTGGGGTGGCACCGGGGAGCTGTTTTTT.